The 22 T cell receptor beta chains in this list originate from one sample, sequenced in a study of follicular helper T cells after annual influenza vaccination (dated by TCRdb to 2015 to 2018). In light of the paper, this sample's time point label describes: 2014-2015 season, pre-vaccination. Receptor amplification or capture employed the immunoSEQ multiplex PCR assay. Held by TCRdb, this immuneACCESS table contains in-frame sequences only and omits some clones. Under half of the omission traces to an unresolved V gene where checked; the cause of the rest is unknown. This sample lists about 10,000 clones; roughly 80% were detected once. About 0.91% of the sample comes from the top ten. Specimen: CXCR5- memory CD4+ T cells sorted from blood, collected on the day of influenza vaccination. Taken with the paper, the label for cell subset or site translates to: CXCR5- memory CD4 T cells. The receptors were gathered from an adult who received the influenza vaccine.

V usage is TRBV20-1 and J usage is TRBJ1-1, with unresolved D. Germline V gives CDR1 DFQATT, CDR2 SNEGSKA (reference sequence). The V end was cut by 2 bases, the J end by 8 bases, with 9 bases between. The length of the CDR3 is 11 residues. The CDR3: CSARLGIEAFF. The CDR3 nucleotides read TGCAGTGCTAGATTGGGGATCGAAGCTTTCTTT.

Written as DNA, the CDR3 is TGTGCCAGCAGCTTAAAAGAGGACACTGAAGCTTTCTTT. Its protein is CASSLKEDTEAFF. The V call is TRBV7-2, the J call TRBJ1-1; D call uncertain. The CDR3 loop spans 13 amino acids. Germline V lookup: CDR1 SGHTA, CDR2 FQGNSA. V was pared by 2 bases and J by 3 bases, with 7 bases between.

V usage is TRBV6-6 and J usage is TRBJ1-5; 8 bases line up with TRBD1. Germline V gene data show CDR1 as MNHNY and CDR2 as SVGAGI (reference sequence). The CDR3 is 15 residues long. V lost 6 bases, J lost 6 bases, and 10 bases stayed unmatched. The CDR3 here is CASRSDRDIAQPQHF. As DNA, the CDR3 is TGTGCCAGCAGATCGGACAGGGACATCGCTCAGCCCCAGCATTTT.

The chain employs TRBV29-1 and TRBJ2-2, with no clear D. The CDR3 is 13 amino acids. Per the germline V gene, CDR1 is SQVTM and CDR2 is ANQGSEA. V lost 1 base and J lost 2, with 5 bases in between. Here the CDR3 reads CSVEAENTGELFF. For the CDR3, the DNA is TGCAGCGTTGAAGCCGAAAACACCGGGGAGCTGTTTTTT.

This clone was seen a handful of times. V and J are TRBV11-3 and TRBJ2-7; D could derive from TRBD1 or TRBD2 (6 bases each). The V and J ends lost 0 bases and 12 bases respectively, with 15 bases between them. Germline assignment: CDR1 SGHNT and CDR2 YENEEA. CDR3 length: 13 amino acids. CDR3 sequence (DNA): TGTGCCAGCAGCTTAGATAATCGGGGGCAGCTGTACTTC. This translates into CASSLDNRGQLYF.

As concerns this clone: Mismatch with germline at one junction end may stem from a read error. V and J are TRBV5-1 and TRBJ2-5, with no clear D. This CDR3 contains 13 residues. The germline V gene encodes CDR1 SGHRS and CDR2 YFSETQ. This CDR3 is CASSRSAEEIQYF. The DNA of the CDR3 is TGCGCCAGCAGTAGGTCGGCAGAGGAGATCCAGTACTTC.

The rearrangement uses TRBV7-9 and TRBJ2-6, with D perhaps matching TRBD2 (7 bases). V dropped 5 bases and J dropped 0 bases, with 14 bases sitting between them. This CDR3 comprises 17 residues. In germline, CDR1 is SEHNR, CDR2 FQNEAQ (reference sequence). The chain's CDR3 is CASSVQGGGSGANVLTF. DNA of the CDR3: TGTGCCAGCAGCGTCCAAGGGGGGGGCTCTGGGGCCAACGTCCTGACTTTC.

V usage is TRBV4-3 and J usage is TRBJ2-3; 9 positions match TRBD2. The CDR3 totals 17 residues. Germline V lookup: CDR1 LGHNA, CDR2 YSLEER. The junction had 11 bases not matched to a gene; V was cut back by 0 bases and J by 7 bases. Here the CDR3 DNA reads TGCGCCAGCAGCCAAGACACCGGGACTAGCCGTACAAATACGCAGTATTTT. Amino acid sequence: CASSQDTGTSRTNTQYF.

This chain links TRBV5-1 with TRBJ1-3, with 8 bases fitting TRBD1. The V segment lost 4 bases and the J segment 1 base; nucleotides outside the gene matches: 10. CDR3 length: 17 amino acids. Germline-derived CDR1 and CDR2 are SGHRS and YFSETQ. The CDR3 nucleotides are TGCGCCAGCAGCCCGGACGCCGGGACAGGATCTGGAAACACCATATATTTT. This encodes CASSPDAGTGSGNTIYF. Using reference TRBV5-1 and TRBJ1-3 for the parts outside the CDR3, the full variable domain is KAGVTQTPRYLIKTRGQQVTLSCSPISGHRSVSWYQQTPGQGLQFLFEYFSETQRNKGNFPGRFSGRQFSNSRSEMNVSTLELGDSALYLCASSPDAGTGSGNTIYFGEGSWLTVV.

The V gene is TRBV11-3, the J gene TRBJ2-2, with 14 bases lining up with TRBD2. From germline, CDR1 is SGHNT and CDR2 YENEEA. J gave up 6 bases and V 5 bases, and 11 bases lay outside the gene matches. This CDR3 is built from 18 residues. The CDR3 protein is CASSRGTSGGSRAGELFF. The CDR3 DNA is TGTGCCAGCAGCCGAGGGACTAGCGGGGGCTCGCGTGCCGGGGAGCTGTTTTTT.

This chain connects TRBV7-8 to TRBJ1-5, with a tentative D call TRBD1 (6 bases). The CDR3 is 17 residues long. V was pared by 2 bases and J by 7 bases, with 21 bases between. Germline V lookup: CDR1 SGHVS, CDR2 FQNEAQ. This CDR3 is CASSLYGGEGGWQPQHF. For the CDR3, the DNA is TGTGCCAGCAGCTTATATGGAGGTGAAGGGGGGTGGCAGCCCCAGCATTTT.

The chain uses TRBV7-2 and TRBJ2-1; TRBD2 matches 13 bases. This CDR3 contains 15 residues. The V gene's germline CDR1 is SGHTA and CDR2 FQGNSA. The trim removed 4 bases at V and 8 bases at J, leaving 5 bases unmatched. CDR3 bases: TGTGCCAGCAGCTCCGGACTAGCGGGAGAAGATGAGCAGTTCTTC. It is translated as CASSSGLAGEDEQFF.

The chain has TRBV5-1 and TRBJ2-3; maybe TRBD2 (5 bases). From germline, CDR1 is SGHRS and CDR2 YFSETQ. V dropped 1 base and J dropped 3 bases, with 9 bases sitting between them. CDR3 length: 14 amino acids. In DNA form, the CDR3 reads TGCGCCAGCAGCTTGATTCCGGGGACAGATACGCAGTATTTT. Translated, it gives CASSLIPGTDTQYF.

The CDR3 spells CASSPRGSPSSYNEQFF. CDR3 nucleotide sequence: TGTGCCAGCAGCCCCCGGGGTAGCCCTAGCTCCTACAATGAGCAGTTCTTC. This rearrangement joins TRBV7-8 to TRBJ2-1; D may be TRBD2 (5 bases). Germline CDR1 is SGHVS and CDR2 is FQNEAQ. V gave up 5 bases and J gave up 0 bases, with 17 bases separating them. The CDR3 is 17 residues long.

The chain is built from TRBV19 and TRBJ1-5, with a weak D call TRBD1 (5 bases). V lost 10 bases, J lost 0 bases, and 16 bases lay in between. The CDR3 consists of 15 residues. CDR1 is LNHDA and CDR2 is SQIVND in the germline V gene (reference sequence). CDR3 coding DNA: TGTGCCACCGAAGGAGGGGACTATAGCAATCAGCCCCAGCATTTT. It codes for CATEGGDYSNQPQHF.

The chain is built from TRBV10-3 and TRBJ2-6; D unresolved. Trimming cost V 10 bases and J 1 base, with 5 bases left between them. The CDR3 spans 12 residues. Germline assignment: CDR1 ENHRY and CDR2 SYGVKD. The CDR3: CATASGANVLTF. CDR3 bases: TGTGCCACCGCGTCTGGGGCCAACGTCCTGACTTTC.

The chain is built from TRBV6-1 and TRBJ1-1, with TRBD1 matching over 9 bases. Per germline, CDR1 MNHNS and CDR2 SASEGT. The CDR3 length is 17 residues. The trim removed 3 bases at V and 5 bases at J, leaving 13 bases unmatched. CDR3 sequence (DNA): TGTGCCAGCAGTGATGGGGGGACAGGGTGGGAAAGGACTGAAGCTTTCTTT. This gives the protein CASSDGGTGWERTEAFF.

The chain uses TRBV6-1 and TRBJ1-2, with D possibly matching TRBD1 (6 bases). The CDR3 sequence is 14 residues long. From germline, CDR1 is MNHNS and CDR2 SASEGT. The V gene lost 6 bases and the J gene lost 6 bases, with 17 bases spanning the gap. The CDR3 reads CASSPRGGADGYTF. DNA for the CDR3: TGTGCCAGCAGCCCTCGTGGGGGGGCGGATGGCTACACCTTC.

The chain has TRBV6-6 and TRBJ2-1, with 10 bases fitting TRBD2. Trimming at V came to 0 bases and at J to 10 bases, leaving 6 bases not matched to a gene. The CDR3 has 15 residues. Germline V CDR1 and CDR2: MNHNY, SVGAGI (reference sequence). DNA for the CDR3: TGTGCCAGCAGTTACTCTTCTAGCGGGAGCGAAGAGCAGTTCTTC. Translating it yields CASSYSSSGSEEQFF.

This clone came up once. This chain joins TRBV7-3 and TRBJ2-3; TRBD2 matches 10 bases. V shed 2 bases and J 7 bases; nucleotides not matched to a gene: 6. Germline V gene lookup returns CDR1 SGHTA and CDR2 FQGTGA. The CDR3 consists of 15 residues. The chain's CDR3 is CASSLLGTSGNTQYF. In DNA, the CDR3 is TGTGCCAGCAGCTTATTAGGTACTAGCGGGAATACGCAGTATTTT.

The CDR3 spells CASSLVGTDTQYF. The CDR3 DNA sequence: TGTGCCAGCAGCTTAGTCGGCACAGATACGCAGTATTTT. J is TRBJ2-3 and V is TRBV7-2; D gene ambiguous. The CDR3 has 13 amino acids. V lost 1 base, J lost 1 base, and 3 bases lay in between. Germline V lookup: CDR1 SGHTA, CDR2 FQGNSA.

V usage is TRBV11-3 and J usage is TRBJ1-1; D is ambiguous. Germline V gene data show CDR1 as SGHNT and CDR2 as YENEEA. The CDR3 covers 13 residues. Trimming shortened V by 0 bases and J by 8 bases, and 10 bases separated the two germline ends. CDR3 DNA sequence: TGTGCCAGCAGCTTAGAGGTAACCGGGGAAGCTTTCTTT. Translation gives CASSLEVTGEAFF.